In its sample, the clone carrying this T cell receptor beta chain was seen once. This specimen comes from a study of OX40 agonist ivuxolimab in advanced cancers. Looking at the study overall: Of mixed ages from about 23 to 79 and averaging about 65 years, the group was 65% to 85% male.

Profiled with immunoSEQ multiplex PCR; TCRdb holds only in-frame clones, not every one. The sample lists tens of thousands of clones; around 94% were seen once. The source was CD4+ or CD8+ T cells sorted from blood, collected in a trial of the OX40 agonist ivuxolimab. This clonotype was obtained from an adult with an advanced solid tumor such as melanoma, head and neck, liver or kidney cancer.

CDR3 nucleotide sequence: TGTGCCAGTAGCGCGGCAGGGAGCTCCTACAATGAGCAGTTCTTC. Amino acid sequence: CASSAAGSSYNEQFF. J is TRBJ2-1 and V is TRBV19; D is tentatively TRBD1 or TRBD2 (5 bases each). This CDR3 comprises 15 residues. V lost 6 bases and J lost 0, with 12 bases in between. Germline-derived CDR1 and CDR2 are LNHDA and SQIVND (reference sequence).